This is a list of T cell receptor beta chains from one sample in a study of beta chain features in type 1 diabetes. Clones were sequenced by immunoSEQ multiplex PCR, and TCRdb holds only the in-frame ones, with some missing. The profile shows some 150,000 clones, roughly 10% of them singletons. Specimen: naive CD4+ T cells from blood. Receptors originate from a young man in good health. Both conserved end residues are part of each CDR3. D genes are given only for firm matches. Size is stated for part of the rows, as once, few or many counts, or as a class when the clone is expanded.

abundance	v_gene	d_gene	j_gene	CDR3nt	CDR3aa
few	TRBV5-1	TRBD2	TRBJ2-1	TGCGCCAGCAGCTTGGGACTAGCGGGGGGGCTGGGTGAGCAGTTCTTC	CASSLGLAGGLGEQFF
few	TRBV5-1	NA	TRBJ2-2	TGCGCCAGCAGCTTTACAGGGCCCAACACCGGGGAGCTGTTTTTT	CASSFTGPNTGELFF
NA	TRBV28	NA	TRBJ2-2	TGTGCCAGCAGTTCGCCCGGTCGGGGGAACACCGGGGAGCTGTTTTTT	CASSSPGRGNTGELFF
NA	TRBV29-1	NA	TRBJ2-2	TGCAGCGTTGAAGTGAGGCGCGGGGAGCTGTTTTTT	CSVEVRRGELFF
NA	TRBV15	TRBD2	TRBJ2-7	TGTGCCACCAGCAGAGAGACTAGCGGGGGGAGCTCCTACGAGCAGTACTTC	CATSRETSGGSSYEQYF
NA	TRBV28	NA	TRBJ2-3	TGTGCCAGCAGTTTTCCCAATACGCAGTATTTT	CASSFPNTQYF
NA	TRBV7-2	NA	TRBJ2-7	TGTGCCAGCAGCTTTTTCGTTAGCGGTCTCTACGAGCAGTACTTC	CASSFFVSGLYEQYF
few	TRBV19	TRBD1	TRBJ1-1	TGTGCCAGTAGTATAGTCGGGACAGATGAAGCTTTCTTT	CASSIVGTDEAFF
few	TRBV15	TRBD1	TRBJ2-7	TGTGCCACCAGCAGAGGTCAGGGGGCAAGCTACGAGCAGTACTTC	CATSRGQGASYEQYF
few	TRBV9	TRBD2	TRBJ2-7	TGTGCCAGCAGCACACGGACTAGCGGGTACGACGAGCAGTACTTC	CASSTRTSGYDEQYF
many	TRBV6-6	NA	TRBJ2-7	TGTGCCAGCAGTCTATTGACTAGTTCCGAGCAGTACTTC	CASSLLTSSEQYF
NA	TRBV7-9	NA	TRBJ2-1	TGTGCCAGCAGCTTAGGAACAGAGGGCAATGAGCAGTTCTTC	CASSLGTEGNEQFF
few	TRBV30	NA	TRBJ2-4	TGTGCCTGGGCCAAAGCTGGGGTGGGGCTAGCCAAAAACATTCAGTACTTC	CAWAKAGVGLAKNIQYF
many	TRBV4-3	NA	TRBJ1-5	TGCGCCAGCAGCCAAGAAGGGGGTTACCAGCCCCAGCATTTT	CASSQEGGYQPQHF
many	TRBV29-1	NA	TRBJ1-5	TGCAGCGTTGGAGTCAACAATCAGCCCCAGCATTTT	CSVGVNNQPQHF
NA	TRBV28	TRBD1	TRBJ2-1	TGTGCCAGCTACCCTGGGACAGGTAAAAATGAGCAGTTCTTC	CASYPGTGKNEQFF
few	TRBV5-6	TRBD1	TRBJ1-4	TGTGCCAGCAGCGGACAGGATTCCACTAATGAAAAACTGTTTTTT	CASSGQDSTNEKLFF
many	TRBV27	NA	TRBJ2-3	TGTGCCAGCAGTACGCGAACGATGGATACGCAGTATTTT	CASSTRTMDTQYF
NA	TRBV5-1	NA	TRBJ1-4	TGCGCCAGCAGCCGAACCGGGAATGAAAAACTGTTTTTT	CASSRTGNEKLFF
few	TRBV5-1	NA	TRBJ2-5	TGCGCCAGCACGTGGGGGCCTACGGGGGAGACCCAGTACTTC	CASTWGPTGETQYF
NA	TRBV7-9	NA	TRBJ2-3	TGTGCCAGCAACCAACAGGGCGGCACAGATACGCAGTATTTT	CASNQQGGTDTQYF
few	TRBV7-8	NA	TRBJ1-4	TGTGCCAGCAGCTGGCAGGGATGGGGTGAAAAACTGTTTTTT	CASSWQGWGEKLFF
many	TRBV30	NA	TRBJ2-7	TGTGCCTGGAGTACCCAGGGTGTCGAGCAGTACTTC	CAWSTQGVEQYF
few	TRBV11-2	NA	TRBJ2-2	TGTGCCAGCAGCCCCCGGGGGGCCGACACCGGGGAGCTGTTTTTT	CASSPRGADTGELFF
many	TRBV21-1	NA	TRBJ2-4	TGTGCCAGCAGCAAAGCGCAGGGGACAGGGAGCTTC	CASSKAQGTGSF
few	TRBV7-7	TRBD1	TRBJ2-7	TGTGCCAGCAGCTTACAGGGGGAAGGGGCCGAGCAGTACTTC	CASSLQGEGAEQYF
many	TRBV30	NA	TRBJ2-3	TGTGCCTGGAGGCTACCTAGCACAGATACGCAGTATTTT	CAWRLPSTDTQYF
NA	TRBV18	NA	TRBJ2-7	TGTGCCAGCTCACCACAGGTGGAGGACGAGCAGTACTTC	CASSPQVEDEQYF
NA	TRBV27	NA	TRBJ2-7	TGTGCCAGCAGTTTATTAAGCCAGGGCTACGAGCAGTACTTC	CASSLLSQGYEQYF
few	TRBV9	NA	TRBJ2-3	TGTGCCAGCAGCGTAGGCCTAGCGCCAGATACGCAGTATTTT	CASSVGLAPDTQYF
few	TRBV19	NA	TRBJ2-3	TGTGCCAGTAAAGTACCAGGGCTAAGCACAGATACGCAGTATTTT	CASKVPGLSTDTQYF
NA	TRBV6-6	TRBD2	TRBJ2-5	TGTGCCAGCAGTGGGACTAGCGGGGGGGCTGAGACCCAGTACTTC	CASSGTSGGAETQYF
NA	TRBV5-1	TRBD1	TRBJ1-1	TGCGCCAGCAGCTCCGGGACAGCCAACACTGAAGCTTTCTTT	CASSSGTANTEAFF
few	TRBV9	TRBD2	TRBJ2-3	TGTGCCAGCAGCGTCCGGGGGGAGACAGATACGCAGTATTTT	CASSVRGETDTQYF
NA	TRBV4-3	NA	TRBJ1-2	TGCGCCAGCAGCCAAGATGGCGCATTAGGAGCTAACTATGGCTACACCTTC	CASSQDGALGANYGYTF
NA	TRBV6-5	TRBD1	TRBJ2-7	TGTGCCAGCAGTCAGGGACAGGGTTCTTCCGAGCAGTACTTC	CASSQGQGSSEQYF
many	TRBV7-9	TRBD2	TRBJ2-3	TGTGCCAGCAGCCCGAATCAGCGGGGGATGGATACGCAGTATTTT	CASSPNQRGMDTQYF
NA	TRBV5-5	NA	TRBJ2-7	TGTGCCAGCAGCTTTATGGGGGCCGGAAACGAGCAGTACTTC	CASSFMGAGNEQYF
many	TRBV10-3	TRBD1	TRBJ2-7	TGTGCCATCAGTGCCCAGGGACAGTCCTACGAGCAGTACTTC	CAISAQGQSYEQYF
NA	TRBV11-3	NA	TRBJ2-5	TGTGCCAGCAGCTTAAAACGGCTAGAAGGGACCCAGTACTTC	CASSLKRLEGTQYF
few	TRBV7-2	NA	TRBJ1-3	TGTGCCAGCAGCCCAATGCCGGGGGGGCGACCTGGAAACACCATATATTTT	CASSPMPGGRPGNTIYF
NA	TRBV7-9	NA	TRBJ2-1	TGTGCCAGCAGCTTAGCTCTAGGGGGTGGGAATGAGCAGTTCTTC	CASSLALGGGNEQFF
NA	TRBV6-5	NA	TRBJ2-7	TGTGCCAGCAGTTACTCACCAGGCGGAGGTGGGCAGTACTTC	CASSYSPGGGGQYF
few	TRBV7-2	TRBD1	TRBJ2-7	TGTGCCAGCAGCAGATTACAGGGGTCCACCTACGAGCAGTACTTC	CASSRLQGSTYEQYF
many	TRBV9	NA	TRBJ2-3	TGTGCCAGCAGCGTAGCGGGGTCAACAGATACGCAGTATTTT	CASSVAGSTDTQYF
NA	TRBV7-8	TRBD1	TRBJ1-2	TGTGCCAGCAGCTTAGAACAGGGGGCCGACTACACCTTC	CASSLEQGADYTF
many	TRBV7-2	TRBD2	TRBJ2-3	TGTGCCAGCAGACGACTAGCGGGCACAGATACGCAGTATTTT	CASRRLAGTDTQYF
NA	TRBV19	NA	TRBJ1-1	TGTGCTAGTAATGGGCGGGGGTCGGGCACTGAAGCTTTCTTT	CASNGRGSGTEAFF
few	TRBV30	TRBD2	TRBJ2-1	TGTGCCTGGAGTGTACAACTAGCGGGGGTCGGTGAGCAGTTCTTC	CAWSVQLAGVGEQFF
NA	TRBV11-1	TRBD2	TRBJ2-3	TGTGCCAGCAGCCCCCCCCGGGGGGGGACAGATACGCAGTATTTT	CASSPPRGGTDTQYF
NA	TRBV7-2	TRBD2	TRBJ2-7	TGTGCCAGCAGCGGCGGGGCTAGCGGATCCTACGAGCAGTACTTC	CASSGGASGSYEQYF